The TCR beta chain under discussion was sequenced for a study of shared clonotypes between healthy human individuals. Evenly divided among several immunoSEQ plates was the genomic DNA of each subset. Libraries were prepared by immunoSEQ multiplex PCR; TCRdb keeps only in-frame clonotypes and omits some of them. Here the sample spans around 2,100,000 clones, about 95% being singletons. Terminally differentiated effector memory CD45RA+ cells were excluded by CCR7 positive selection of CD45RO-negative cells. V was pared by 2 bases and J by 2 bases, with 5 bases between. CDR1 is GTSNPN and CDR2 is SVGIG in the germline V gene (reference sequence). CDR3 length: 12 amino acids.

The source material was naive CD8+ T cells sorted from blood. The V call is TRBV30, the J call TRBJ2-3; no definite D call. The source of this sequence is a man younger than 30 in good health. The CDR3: CAWSTFTDTQYF. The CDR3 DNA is TGTGCCTGGAGTACATTCACAGATACGCAGTATTTT.